This TCR beta chain was profiled in a study of blood T cell repertoires in COVID-19. Clones were sequenced by immunoSEQ multiplex PCR, and TCRdb holds only the in-frame ones, with some missing. The profile covers 200,000 to 250,000 clones, with around 89% appearing a single time and around 3.2% taken by the ten largest. Germline assignment: CDR1 SGHNT and CDR2 YYREEE (reference sequence). This CDR3 has 13 residues. Trimming removed 4 bases at V and 6 bases at J, with 10 bases between. The chain recombines TRBV5-4 with TRBJ1-4; TRBD1 might be the D (6 bases). The sample consisted of PBMCs or T cells enriched from blood (not recorded which). The source is a woman aged 18-35 years in a cohort exposed to, infected with or recovered from COVID-19 (not recorded which). CDR3 residues: CASSLAGDEKLFF. The CDR3 DNA reads TGTGCCAGCAGCCTCGCAGGGGATGAAAAACTGTTTTTT.